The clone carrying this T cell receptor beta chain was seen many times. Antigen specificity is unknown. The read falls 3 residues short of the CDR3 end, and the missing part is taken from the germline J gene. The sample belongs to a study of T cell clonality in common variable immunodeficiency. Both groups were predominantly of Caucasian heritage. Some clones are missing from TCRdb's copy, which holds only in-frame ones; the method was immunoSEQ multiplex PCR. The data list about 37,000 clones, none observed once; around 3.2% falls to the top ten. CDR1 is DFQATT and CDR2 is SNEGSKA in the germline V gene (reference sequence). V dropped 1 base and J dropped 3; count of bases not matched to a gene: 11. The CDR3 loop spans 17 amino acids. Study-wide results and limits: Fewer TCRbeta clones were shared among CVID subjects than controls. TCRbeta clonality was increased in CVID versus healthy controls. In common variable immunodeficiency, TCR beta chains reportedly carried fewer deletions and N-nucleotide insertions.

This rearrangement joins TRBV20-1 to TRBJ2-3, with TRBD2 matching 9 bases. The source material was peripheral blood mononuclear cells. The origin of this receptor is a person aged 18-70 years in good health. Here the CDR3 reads CSARGGGRAFRTDTQYF. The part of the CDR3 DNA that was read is TGCAGTGCTAGAGGCGGCGGGAGGGCCTTCAGGACAGATACG.